Listed here are 22 T cell receptor beta chains from one sample, sequenced in a study of CD8 T cells in Susac syndrome. Random hexamers served to reverse transcribe roughly 0.5 to 1 ug RNA. From the immunoSEQ multiplex PCR reads, TCRdb called clonotypes with MiXCR, one entry per CDR3 protein. The data contain some 150,000 distinct CDR3 sequences, 94% of them seen just once; the ten biggest clones take up approximately 0.3%. Material for sequencing was CD8+ T cells from PBMCs. Receptor source: a human donor in good health.

The chain combines TRBV27 with TRBJ1-5, with a possible D match to TRBD1 (6 bases). The germline V and J ends were trimmed by 3 bases and 0 bases, with 15 bases remaining between them. The CDR3 length is 17 residues. Germline V gene data show CDR1 as MNHEY and CDR2 as SMNVEV (reference sequence). DNA of the CDR3: TGTGCCAGCAGTTTCTACAAGGACAGAAATAGCAATCAGCCCCAGCATTTT. Translated, it gives CASSFYKDRNSNQPQHF.

The CDR3 protein is CSVDSLAGPNEQFF. In nucleotides, the CDR3 is TGCAGCGTTGATTCTCTAGCGGGGCCCAATGAGCAGTTCTTC. This chain links TRBV29-1 with TRBJ2-1; 9 nucleotides line up with TRBD2. CDR3 length: 14 residues. V trimming: 3 bases; J trimming: 6 bases; junction bases outside the gene matches: 6. Germline CDR1 SQVTM, CDR2 ANQGSEA.

This clonotype was seen more than once but under ten times. The V gene is TRBV5-6, the J gene TRBJ2-1; tentative D call: TRBD2 (5 bases). V gave up 2 bases and J gave up 9 bases, with 15 bases separating them. In germline, CDR1 is SGHDT, CDR2 YYEEEE. The CDR3 loop spans 14 amino acids. CDR3 coding DNA: TGTGCCAGCAGCTTTGTGGGAGATAACGGTGAGCAGTTCTTC. It specifies CASSFVGDNGEQFF.

The V and J genes are TRBV29-1 and TRBJ2-1; 7 bases match TRBD2. The V gene end was trimmed by 1 base and the J gene end by 7 bases; junction bases not matched to a gene: 7. Germline CDR1 is SQVTM and CDR2 is ANQGSEA. The CDR3 is 14 residues long. The CDR3 nucleotides read TGCAGCGTTGAAGGACTAGCATATTCGAATGAGCAGTTCTTC. Protein: CSVEGLAYSNEQFF.

This clonotype turned up a few times. The CDR3 here is CSARWGRGYEQYF. The CDR3 DNA reads as TGCAGTGCTAGATGGGGCAGGGGCTACGAGCAGTACTTC. The chain couples TRBV20-1 to TRBJ2-7, with D possibly TRBD1 on 6 matching bases. The V gene's germline CDR1 is DFQATT and CDR2 SNEGSKA (reference sequence). V was clipped by 2 bases and J by 3 bases, with 11 bases between them. This CDR3 is built from 13 residues.

This chain connects TRBV5-1 to TRBJ2-7; D is unclear. Germline-derived CDR1 and CDR2 are SGHRS and YFSETQ. Trimming shortened V by 4 bases and J by 1 base, and 6 bases separated the two germline ends. The CDR3 consists of 12 residues. The CDR3 sequence: CASSHVSYEQYF. In nucleotides, the CDR3 is TGCGCCAGCAGCCATGTTTCCTACGAGCAGTACTTC.

The chain employs TRBV20-1 and TRBJ1-3; D gene ambiguous. V was clipped by 6 bases and J by 0 bases, with 12 bases between them. CDR3 length: 14 residues. Looked up from germline, CDR1 is DFQATT and CDR2 is SNEGSKA (reference sequence). The CDR3 DNA follows: TGCAGTGCAAAAAGCGAATACTCTGGAAACACCATATATTTT. The encoded protein is CSAKSEYSGNTIYF.

The rearrangement joins TRBV7-3 to TRBJ2-1, with D perhaps matching TRBD2 (5 bases). The CDR3 has 14 residues. V was cut by 0 bases and J by 7 bases, with 10 bases left in between. Germline V gene sequence: CDR1 SGHTA, CDR2 FQGTGA. In nucleotides, the CDR3 is TGTGCCAGCAGCTTAACGGGAGTAGGTAATGAGCAGTTCTTC. It encodes CASSLTGVGNEQFF.

J is TRBJ2-1 and V is TRBV6-5; 8 nucleotides agree with TRBD2. Germline trimming cut 3 bases from V and 1 base from J; bases unmatched to any gene: 2. The CDR3 contains 15 residues. Germline V gives CDR1 MNHEY, CDR2 SVGAGI. CDR3 sequence: CASSYAGGSYNEQFF. CDR3 coding DNA: TGTGCCAGCAGTTATGCGGGGGGATCCTACAATGAGCAGTTCTTC.

This rearrangement joins TRBV29-1 to TRBJ1-2; D is undetermined. Per the germline V gene, CDR1 is SQVTM and CDR2 is ANQGSEA. The CDR3 covers 13 residues. Trimming took off 4 bases at V and 4 bases at J, with 13 bases between the two ends. In DNA form, the CDR3 reads TGCAGCGTTGTAGCCGGCGGATTCTATGGCTACACCTTC. It translates to CSVVAGGFYGYTF.

Here the CDR3 reads CSARWALAKNIQYF. The CDR3 bases are TGCAGTGCTAGGTGGGCGTTAGCCAAAAACATTCAGTACTTC. The V and J genes are TRBV20-1 and TRBJ2-4, with D unclear. The CDR3 is 14 residues long. Trimming removed 3 bases at V and 0 bases at J, with 9 bases between. CDR1 is DFQATT and CDR2 is SNEGSKA in the germline V gene (reference sequence).

V gene TRBV20-1 combines with J gene TRBJ2-3; 12 bases agree with TRBD2. Germline trimming cut 2 bases from V and 4 bases from J; bases unmatched to any gene: 4. The CDR3 loop spans 15 amino acids. In germline, CDR1 is DFQATT, CDR2 SNEGSKA (reference sequence). The CDR3 protein is CSARHLAGGPDTQYF. The CDR3 region has the DNA TGCAGTGCTAGACATCTAGCGGGAGGGCCAGATACGCAGTATTTT.

The chain uses TRBV12-3 or TRBV12-4 and TRBJ2-1, with D tentatively TRBD2 (5 bases). CDR3 size: 12 residues. V was pared by 7 bases and J by 9 bases, with 13 bases between. The chain's CDR3 is CASTLGSAEQFF. DNA for the CDR3: TGTGCCAGCACCTTAGGGAGCGCTGAGCAGTTCTTC.

The chain combines TRBV7-9 with TRBJ2-7; 7 bases match TRBD2. The CDR3 extends over 13 amino acids. Germline V gene sequence: CDR1 SEHNR, CDR2 FQNEAQ (reference sequence). V trimming: 8 bases; J trimming: 0 bases; junction bases outside the gene matches: 4. The CDR3 spells CASGLGLSYEQYF. Written as DNA, the CDR3 is TGTGCCAGCGGACTAGGCCTCTCCTACGAGCAGTACTTC.

The chain couples TRBV20-1 to TRBJ2-5; D not certain. The CDR3 contains 13 residues. The germline V gene encodes CDR1 DFQATT and CDR2 SNEGSKA (reference sequence). Deletions cut 5 bases from V and 5 bases from J, with 15 bases between. CDR3 nucleotides: TGCAGTGCTGTCTCCGACCAGGCGGAGACCCAGTACTTC. Amino acid sequence: CSAVSDQAETQYF.

This sequence joins TRBV6-2 or TRBV6-3 and TRBJ2-1; no firm D call. From germline, CDR1 is MNHEY and CDR2 SVGEGT. The CDR3 is made up of 12 amino acids. V was pared by 5 bases and J by 3 bases, with 5 bases between. CDR3 nucleotide sequence: TGTGCCAGCAGTGCATACTACAATGAGCAGTTCTTC. Its translation is CASSAYYNEQFF.

This chain joins TRBV12-3 or TRBV12-4 and TRBJ1-2; D remains unclear. CDR3 length equals 12 residues. V gave up 1 base and J gave up 8 bases, with 8 bases separating them. CDR3 coding DNA: TGTGCCAGCAGTTTAGGGGCGGAAGGCTACACCTTC. Protein: CASSLGAEGYTF.

The chain combines TRBV11-3 with TRBJ2-7; no reliable D call. The CDR3 contains 13 residues. V was pared by 6 bases and J by 5 bases, with 14 bases between. Germline CDR1 is SGHNT and CDR2 is YENEEA. Here the CDR3 reads CASSRTLRDEQYF. CDR3 DNA sequence: TGTGCCAGCAGTCGGACCCTCCGCGACGAGCAGTACTTC.

V usage is TRBV7-2 and J usage is TRBJ2-2, with 7 bases matching TRBD2. Germline V gene sequence: CDR1 SGHTA, CDR2 FQGNSA. J was trimmed by 8 bases and V by 1 base; bases with no gene match: 10. The length of the CDR3 is 16 residues. As DNA, the CDR3 is TGTGCCAGCAGCTTAGTACCACTAGCGCCCGATGGGGAGCTGTTTTTT. This codes for CASSLVPLAPDGELFF. Together with reference TRBV7-2 and TRBJ2-2, the CDR3 gives the full variable domain: GAGVSQSPSNKVTEKGKDVELRCDPISGHTALYWYRQSLGQGLEFLIYFQGNSAPDKSGLPSDRFSAERTGGSVSTLTIQRTQQEDSAVYLCASSLVPLAPDGELFFGEGSRLTVL.

V and J are TRBV7-3 and TRBJ2-3, with 9 bases lining up with TRBD2. The CDR3 sequence is 16 residues long. Germline assignment: CDR1 SGHTA and CDR2 FQGTGA. The trim removed 4 bases at V and 6 bases at J, leaving 11 bases unmatched. CDR3 DNA: TGTGCCAGCAGCTCAATAGGCGGGAGGGCCAGGGATACGCAGTATTTT. It codes for CASSSIGGRARDTQYF.

This sequence joins TRBV24-1 and TRBJ2-5, with 8 bases that match TRBD1. This CDR3 is 16 amino acids long. Germline values: CDR1 KGHDR, CDR2 SFDVKD. Trimming at V came to 7 bases and at J to 3 bases, leaving 12 bases not matched to a gene. CDR3 residues: CATSPPGQVNEETQYF. The DNA for the CDR3 is TGTGCCACCAGCCCTCCGGGACAGGTTAATGAAGAGACCCAGTACTTC.

The chain is built from TRBV6-2 or TRBV6-3 and TRBJ2-3; unclear D gene. The CDR3 covers 11 residues. From germline, CDR1 is MNHEY and CDR2 SVGEGT. Trimming took off 2 bases at V and 6 bases at J, with 3 bases between the two ends. In DNA form, the CDR3 reads TGTGCCAGCAGTTACCGTGATACGCAGTATTTT. This encodes CASSYRDTQYF.